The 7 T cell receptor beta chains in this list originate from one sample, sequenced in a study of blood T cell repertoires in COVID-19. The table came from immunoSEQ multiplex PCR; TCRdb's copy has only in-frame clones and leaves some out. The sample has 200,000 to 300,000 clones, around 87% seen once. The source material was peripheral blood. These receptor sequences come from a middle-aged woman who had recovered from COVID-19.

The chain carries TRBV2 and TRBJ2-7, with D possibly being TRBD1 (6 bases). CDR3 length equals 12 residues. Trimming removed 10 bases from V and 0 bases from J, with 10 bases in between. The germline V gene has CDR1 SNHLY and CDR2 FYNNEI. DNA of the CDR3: TGTGCCACCCTGGACAGCTCCTACGAGCAGTACTTC. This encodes CATLDSSYEQYF.

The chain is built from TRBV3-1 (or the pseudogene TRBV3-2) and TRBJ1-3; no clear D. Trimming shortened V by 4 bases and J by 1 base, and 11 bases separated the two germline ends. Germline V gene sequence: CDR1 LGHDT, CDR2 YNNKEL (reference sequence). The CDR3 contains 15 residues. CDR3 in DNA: TGTGCCAGCAGCCTTTACCCCCTATCTGGAAACACCATATATTTT. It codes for CASSLYPLSGNTIYF.

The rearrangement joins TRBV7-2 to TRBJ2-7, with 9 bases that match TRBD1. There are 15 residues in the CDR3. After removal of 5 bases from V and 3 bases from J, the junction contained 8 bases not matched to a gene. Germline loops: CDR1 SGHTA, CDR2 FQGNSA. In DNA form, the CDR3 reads TGTGCCAGCAGCCCAAAGAGGGACAGGGTCTACGAGCAGTACTTC. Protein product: CASSPKRDRVYEQYF. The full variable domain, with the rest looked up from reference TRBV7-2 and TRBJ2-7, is GAGVSQSPSNKVTEKGKDVELRCDPISGHTALYWYRQSLGQGLEFLIYFQGNSAPDKSGLPSDRFSAERTGGSVSTLTIQRTQQEDSAVYLCASSPKRDRVYEQYFGPGTRLTVT.

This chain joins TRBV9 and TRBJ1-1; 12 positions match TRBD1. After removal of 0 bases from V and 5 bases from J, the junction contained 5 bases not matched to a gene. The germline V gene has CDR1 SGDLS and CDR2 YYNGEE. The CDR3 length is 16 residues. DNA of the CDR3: TGTGCCAGCAGCGTAGGGGACAGGGGGCTGGGGACTGAAGCTTTCTTT. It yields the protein CASSVGDRGLGTEAFF.

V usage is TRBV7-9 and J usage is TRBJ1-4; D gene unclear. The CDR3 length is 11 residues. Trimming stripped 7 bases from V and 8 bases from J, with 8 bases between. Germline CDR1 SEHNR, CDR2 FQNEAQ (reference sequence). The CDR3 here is CASTAGEKLFF. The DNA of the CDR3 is TGTGCCAGCACGGCGGGCGAAAAACTGTTTTTT.

This CDR3 is CASSLDRGQSHGYTF. The CDR3 nucleotides are TGTGCCAGCAGCTTAGACAGGGGGCAATCGCATGGCTACACCTTC. This rearrangement joins TRBV11-2 to TRBJ1-2; TRBD1 matches 8 bases. CDR1 is SGHAT and CDR2 is FQNNGV in the germline V gene. The CDR3 spans 15 residues. Germline trimming cut 0 bases from V and 6 bases from J; bases unmatched to any gene: 6.

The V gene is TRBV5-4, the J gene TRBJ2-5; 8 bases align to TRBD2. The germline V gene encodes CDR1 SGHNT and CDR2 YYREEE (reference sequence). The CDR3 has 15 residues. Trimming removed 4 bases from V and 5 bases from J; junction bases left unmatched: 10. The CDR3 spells CASSHPGGREETQYF. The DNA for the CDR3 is TGTGCCAGCAGCCACCCGGGGGGGCGGGAGGAGACCCAGTACTTC.